Described below is a single T cell receptor (beta chain) sequence and its context. No antigen is known for it. The sample comes from a study of shared clonotypes between healthy human individuals. The study ran the assay at deep level. Replicate PCRs run on unsorted PBMC used 300 to 350 ng DNA, which was about 28,000 T cell genomes. Source study methods: For the immunoSEQ data, sequences were junction-only without quality scores, so filtering differed. Using immunoSEQ multiplex PCR, the repertoire was profiled, and TCRdb retains in-frame clones only, with some absent. V, J and clone size reflect that table, while D and trimming were determined from the DNA. The sample holds about 480,000 clones, about 75% seen once. General study results and limits: What limited the represented genetic and exposure-history diversity was the small number of donors.

CDR3 size: 14 residues. The receptor's source is a middle-aged woman in good health. Some clones in this sample may be carry-over from other donors' samples. This sequence joins TRBV21-1 and TRBJ2-7. TRBV21-1 is designated a pseudogene. Sequencing was performed on PBMCs. The CDR3 DNA reads TGTGCCAGCAGCAAAGAGGAAGCAAGTCGAGAGCAGTACTTC. It encodes CASSKEEASREQYF.